Following are 27 T cell receptor beta chains from one sample sequenced in a study of spatial heterogeneity in lung cancer. The time point denotes: sample taken at primary tumor resection. In TCRdb, the 5' RACE reads were re-called with MiXCR into one record per CDR3 protein. The sample has 45,000 to 55,000 distinct CDR3 sequences, roughly 5% seen once; the top ten hold around 10%. This specimen consisted of PBMCs, obtained at surgery. These receptors were taken from a male donor with early-stage non-small cell lung cancer.

The chain uses TRBV20-1 and TRBJ2-1; perhaps D is TRBD1 or TRBD2 (5 bases each). This CDR3 has 17 amino acids. The V and J ends lost 2 bases and 6 bases respectively, with 23 bases between them. Germline CDR1 DFQATT, CDR2 SNEGSKA (reference sequence). The CDR3 DNA reads as TGCAGTGCTAGAACCTCGTGGGGGAGAAAGATGGGCAATGAGCAGTTCTTC. Amino acid sequence: CSARTSWGRKMGNEQFF.

This clonotype was seen a handful of times. The chain links TRBV28 to TRBJ2-5; the D is unclear. Trimming left V 6 bases short and J 1 base short, with 9 bases between. The CDR3 totals 13 residues. Germline V gene sequence: CDR1 MDHEN, CDR2 SYDVKM. The CDR3 region has the DNA TGTGCCAGCAGCCCTTCTGGCCAAGAGACCCAGTACTTC. Translated: CASSPSGQETQYF.

This clonotype was recorded at least ten times. This chain connects TRBV5-1 to TRBJ2-7; D remains unclear. The germline V gene has CDR1 SGHRS and CDR2 YFSETQ. Trimming left V 0 bases short and J 2 bases short, with 6 bases between. This CDR3 has 13 amino acids. The CDR3 region is CASSLGGTYEQYF. The DNA of the CDR3 is TGCGCCAGCAGCTTGGGCGGAACCTACGAGCAGTACTTC. The full variable domain, in which reference TRBV5-1 and TRBJ2-7 provide the parts outside the CDR3, is KAGVTQTPRYLIKTRGQQVTLSCSPISGHRSVSWYQQTPGQGLQFLFEYFSETQRNKGNFPGRFSGRQFSNSRSEMNVSTLELGDSALYLCASSLGGTYEQYFGPGTRLTVT.

The chain links TRBV24-1 to TRBJ1-2, with D unresolved. CDR3 length: 12 residues. Germline V gives CDR1 KGHDR, CDR2 SFDVKD. Trimming stripped 1 base from V and 7 bases from J, with 6 bases between. The CDR3 region has the DNA TGTGCCACCAGTGATTTCGACTCTGGCTACACCTTC. Amino acids: CATSDFDSGYTF.

This clonotype was detected ten times or more. The rearrangement joins TRBV5-1 to TRBJ1-1; D is unresolved. V lost 1 base and J 4 bases, leaving 14 bases between the germline ends. Germline CDR1 and CDR2: SGHRS and YFSETQ. This CDR3 spans 15 amino acids. The CDR3 region has the DNA TGCGCCAGCAGCTTGTATGTGGGAGAGGGCACTGAAGCTTTCTTT. Encoded protein: CASSLYVGEGTEAFF. Based on the CDR3 plus reference TRBV5-1 and TRBJ1-1, the full variable domain is KAGVTQTPRYLIKTRGQQVTLSCSPISGHRSVSWYQQTPGQGLQFLFEYFSETQRNKGNFPGRFSGRQFSNSRSEMNVSTLELGDSALYLCASSLYVGEGTEAFFGQGTRLTVV.

This clonotype was recorded many times. V gene TRBV6-5 combines with J gene TRBJ2-7, with D possibly TRBD1 on 5 matching bases. CDR3 size: 13 residues. In germline, CDR1 is MNHEY, CDR2 SVGAGI. Trimming left V 4 bases short and J 4 bases short, with 11 bases between. The CDR3 spells CASSSTGEYEQYF. In DNA form, the CDR3 reads TGTGCCAGCAGTTCCACAGGAGAGTACGAGCAGTACTTC.

The V and J genes are TRBV18 and TRBJ2-7; the match to TRBD1 covers 7 bases. Looked up from germline, CDR1 is KGHSH and CDR2 is LQKENI. This CDR3 has 14 residues. V dropped 2 bases and J dropped 5; count of bases not matched to a gene: 6. CDR3 loop: CASSPVGQNNEQYF. The CDR3 bases are TGTGCCAGCTCACCAGTGGGACAGAATAACGAGCAGTACTTC.

This clonotype has at least ten counts. The chain links TRBV3-1 to TRBJ2-7; TRBD2 might be the D (6 bases). Trimming took 6 bases from V and 6 from J, leaving 15 bases between them. This CDR3 has 13 amino acids. Germline CDR1 and CDR2: LGHDT and YNNKEL (reference sequence). In DNA, the CDR3 is TGTGCCAGCAGTCAGCCGGGAGACGGCGAGCAGTACTTC. This sequence encodes CASSQPGDGEQYF.

This clonotype appeared many times. The V and J genes are TRBV12-3 or TRBV12-4 and TRBJ2-2, with 9 bases matching TRBD1. The junction had 1 base not matched to a gene; V was cut back by 5 bases and J by 3 bases. This CDR3 is 14 amino acids long. In nucleotides, the CDR3 is TGTGCCAGCAGTGGGACAGGGTACACCGGGGAGCTGTTTTTT. It codes for CASSGTGYTGELFF.

This clonotype has ten or more counts. V is TRBV4-1 and J is TRBJ1-5, with 12 positions matching TRBD1. V shed 2 bases, J shed 6 bases, and the junction held 5 bases outside the gene matches. The CDR3 length is 16 residues. Germline V gene sequence: CDR1 MGHRA, CDR2 YSYEKL. The CDR3 here is CASSQTGQGAGQPQHF. The CDR3 DNA reads TGCGCCAGCAGCCAAACGGGACAGGGGGCCGGTCAGCCCCAGCATTTT.

There are many counts of this clonotype. The CDR3 is CASSSPGGSRYEQYF. The CDR3 coding sequence is TGTGCCAGCAGTTCACCCGGGGGGAGTCGCTACGAGCAGTACTTC. V gene TRBV28 combines with J gene TRBJ2-7; 7 nucleotides align to TRBD2. Trimming removed 4 bases from V and 3 bases from J; junction bases left unmatched: 9. Looked up from germline, CDR1 is MDHEN and CDR2 is SYDVKM. The length of the CDR3 is 15 residues.

This clonotype was found many times. The chain is built from TRBV19 and TRBJ2-6; D gene unclear. CDR1 and CDR2 from the germline V gene are LNHDA and SQIVND (reference sequence). V gave up 7 bases and J gave up 0 bases, with 4 bases separating them. There are 13 residues in the CDR3. In nucleotides, the CDR3 is TGTGCCAGTATAAGCTCTGGGGCCAACGTCCTGACTTTC. Amino acid sequence: CASISSGANVLTF.

The sample holds many counts of this clonotype. The rearrangement joins TRBV6-2 or TRBV6-3 to TRBJ1-5, with D possibly matching TRBD1 (5 bases). The CDR3 is 14 residues long. Trimming pared 8 bases from V and 5 bases from J, leaving 16 bases between. Germline CDR1 is MNHEY and CDR2 is SVGEGT. CDR3 loop: CASAGATLYQPQHF. The CDR3 region has the DNA TGTGCCAGCGCTGGGGCCACCCTTTATCAGCCCCAGCATTTT.

This clonotype was found many times. This chain joins TRBV27 and TRBJ2-7; 7 bases are shared with TRBD2. V dropped 6 bases and J dropped 3; count of bases not matched to a gene: 5. CDR3 size: 13 residues. Per the germline V gene, CDR1 is MNHEY and CDR2 is SMNVEV (reference sequence). The CDR3 loop is CASSSTSYYEQYF. CDR3 sequence (DNA): TGTGCCAGCAGCTCGACTAGCTACTACGAGCAGTACTTC.

This clonotype was recorded at least ten times. The CDR3, as DNA: TGTGCCAGCAGCTTGGTGGACCCTAGCACAGATACGCAGTATTTT. Its protein product is CASSLVDPSTDTQYF. The chain couples TRBV5-4 to TRBJ2-3; D gene unclear. Germline CDR1 SGHNT, CDR2 YYREEE (reference sequence). The V and J ends lost 0 bases and 0 bases respectively, with 8 bases between them. This CDR3 is built from 15 residues.

This clonotype has ten or more counts. The chain has TRBV11-3 and TRBJ2-1, with TRBD2 matching over 9 bases. V lost 5 bases, J lost 0 bases, and 2 bases stayed unmatched. This CDR3 comprises 15 residues. Germline V gene sequence: CDR1 SGHNT, CDR2 YENEEA. In nucleotides, the CDR3 is TGTGCCAGCAGCGCGGGAGGGATCTCCTACAATGAGCAGTTCTTC. It is translated as CASSAGGISYNEQFF.

In its sample, this clonotype was seen many times. The rearrangement links TRBV29-1 to TRBJ1-6; D is undetermined. The V end lost 5 bases, the J end lost 7 bases, and 12 bases lay between the germline ends. Germline CDR1 is SQVTM and CDR2 is ANQGSEA. The CDR3 spans 13 residues. The CDR3, as DNA: TGCAGCGTTCAGTTCTCGGGGAATTCACCCCTCCACTTT. Translating it yields CSVQFSGNSPLHF.

This clonotype was seen ten or more times. This chain connects TRBV11-2 to TRBJ2-2; no clear D gene. This CDR3 region has 13 residues. V lost 3 bases to trimming and J lost 4 bases, with 6 bases between them. Germline loops: CDR1 SGHAT, CDR2 FQNNGV. For the CDR3, the DNA is TGTGCCAGCAGCTTGGGGTTCACCGGGGAGCTGTTTTTT. The encoded protein is CASSLGFTGELFF.

This chain connects TRBV20-1 to TRBJ2-2, with no clear D. Germline lookup yields CDR1 DFQATT and CDR2 SNEGSKA (reference sequence). Trimming removed 4 bases from V and 2 bases from J, with 11 bases in between. The CDR3 runs 14 residues. Here the CDR3 reads CSAIGSLNTGELFF. The CDR3 coding sequence is TGCAGTGCTATTGGCAGCCTAAACACCGGGGAGCTGTTTTTT.

This clonotype was recorded at least ten times. The chain couples TRBV12-3 or TRBV12-4 to TRBJ2-1, with unresolved D. V shed 5 bases and J shed 5 bases, with 19 bases lying between them. The CDR3 runs 16 residues. CDR3 sequence reads: CASSPKQRLANNEQFF. In nucleotides, the CDR3 is TGTGCCAGCAGTCCCAAGCAGAGATTAGCCAACAATGAGCAGTTCTTC.

There are many counts of this clonotype. This sequence joins TRBV7-2 and TRBJ2-1, with 8 bases aligning to TRBD2. This CDR3 is 15 amino acids long. With 2 bases clipped from V and 5 bases from J, the junction kept 5 bases outside the gene matches. Germline CDR1 reads SGHTA; CDR2 reads FQGNSA. Here the CDR3 reads CASSLLWTSNNEQFF. Here the CDR3 DNA reads TGTGCCAGCAGCTTATTGTGGACTAGCAACAATGAGCAGTTCTTC.

This clonotype was counted between two and nine times. The CDR3 loop reads CASSVGTSGSSYNEQFF. CDR3 nucleotide sequence: TGTGCCAGCAGCGTAGGGACTAGCGGGAGTTCCTACAATGAGCAGTTCTTC. The V gene is TRBV9, the J gene TRBJ2-1, with 13 nucleotides matching TRBD2. CDR1 and CDR2 from the germline V gene are SGDLS and YYNGEE. V gave up 0 bases and J gave up 1 base; unmatched junction bases: 1. The CDR3 spans 17 residues.

In this sample, this clonotype turned up a few times. V is TRBV20-1 and J is TRBJ2-4, with 7 positions matching TRBD2. Germline CDR1 and CDR2: DFQATT and SNEGSKA (reference sequence). V lost 2 bases and J lost 4; bases outside the gene matches: 14. The CDR3 is made up of 17 amino acids. CDR3 amino acids: CSARPFVASGLKNIQYF. DNA for the CDR3: TGCAGTGCTAGACCCTTTGTCGCTAGCGGTTTAAAAAACATTCAGTACTTC.

This clonotype has a count of ten or more. This chain uses TRBV12-3 or TRBV12-4 with TRBJ1-6; 8 bases line up with TRBD1. The CDR3 is made up of 15 amino acids. V lost 5 bases to trimming and J lost 7 bases; unmatched junction nucleotides: 7. The CDR3 region is CASSPLTGVNSPLHF. CDR3 in DNA: TGTGCCAGCAGTCCTTTGACAGGGGTCAATTCACCCCTCCACTTT.

This clonotype occurred a few times. J is TRBJ1-4 and V is TRBV6-5; D is perhaps TRBD1 (6 bases). Trimming cost V 0 bases and J 7 bases, with 12 bases left between them. CDR3 length: 15 amino acids. Germline CDR1 reads MNHEY; CDR2 reads SVGAGI. The CDR3 DNA reads TGTGCCAGCAGTTACTCTTACGGACAGCTTGAAAAACTGTTTTTT. The encoded protein is CASSYSYGQLEKLFF.

There are many counts of this clonotype. The genes are TRBV3-1 and TRBJ2-3; a possible D gene is TRBD1 (5 bases). Germline CDR1 and CDR2: LGHDT and YNNKEL (reference sequence). The CDR3 spans 14 residues. Trimming left V 7 bases short and J 6 bases short, with 17 bases between. CDR3 loop: CASMLGATPDTQYF. The CDR3 DNA reads as TGTGCCAGCATGCTAGGGGCCACTCCGGATACGCAGTATTTT.

In its sample, this clonotype was seen many times. The rearrangement links TRBV29-1 to TRBJ2-7; 10 bases are a match to TRBD1. The V gene end was trimmed by 7 bases and the J gene end by 7 bases; junction bases not matched to a gene: 10. From germline, CDR1 is SQVTM and CDR2 ANQGSEA. The length of the CDR3 is 13 residues. The CDR3 is CSGQGAGGREQYF. The CDR3 DNA reads TGCAGCGGACAGGGGGCTGGGGGACGGGAGCAGTACTTC.